The 30 T cell receptor beta chains below come from one sample, sequenced in a study of beta chain features in type 1 diabetes. Whole-study results and caveats: In every one of the four CD4+ subsets, TCRB CDR3s were moderately but significantly shorter in Type 1 diabetes patients.

For these receptors, no antigen is known. Expressed TCRB transcripts were sequenced after all isolated RNA was converted to cDNA. Sequencing used immunoSEQ multiplex PCR; TCRdb keeps in-frame clones, though not all of them. The data show some 120,000 clones, 17% seen once. The sequenced sample was central memory CD4+ T cells from blood. The receptor set was obtained from a young man with type 1 diabetes.

The rearrangement joins TRBV30 to TRBJ1-2; D gene ambiguous. Trimming removed 1 base from V and 2 bases from J, with 11 bases in between. The CDR3 loop spans 14 amino acids. The germline V gene has CDR1 GTSNPN and CDR2 SVGIG (reference sequence). CDR3 DNA sequence: TGTGCCTGGAGTGCACGGAACCCAAACTATGGCTACACCTTC. As protein: CAWSARNPNYGYTF.

This clone showed up just a few times. The V and J genes are TRBV7-9 and TRBJ1-2, with 7 nucleotides matching TRBD1. Germline V gene lookup returns CDR1 SEHNR and CDR2 FQNEAQ (reference sequence). Trimming removed 7 bases from V and 8 bases from J; junction bases left unmatched: 13. This CDR3 contains 14 residues. The CDR3 coding sequence is TGTGCCAGCAACGAACAGGGGATTTCCGGCGGCTACACCTTC. It is translated as CASNEQGISGGYTF.

The genes are TRBV6-1 and TRBJ2-7, with 9 positions matching TRBD1. This CDR3 contains 14 residues. The junction had 6 bases not matched to a gene; V was cut back by 7 bases and J by 2 bases. Germline V gives CDR1 MNHNS, CDR2 SASEGT. The CDR3 DNA reads TGTGCCAGCATCCCGGGACAGGGCCCCTACGAGCAGTACTTC. Translating gives CASIPGQGPYEQYF.

The CDR3 protein is CASTRDGTYNEQFF. The CDR3 region has the DNA TGTGCCAGCACCCGGGACGGCACCTACAATGAGCAGTTCTTC. The V call is TRBV2, the J call TRBJ2-1; the D call may be TRBD1 or TRBD2 (5 bases each). Germline V gene data show CDR1 as SNHLY and CDR2 as FYNNEI. The V gene lost 7 bases and the J gene lost 2 bases, with 12 bases spanning the gap. The CDR3 has 14 amino acids.

This clone was counted only a few times. This rearrangement joins TRBV5-3 to TRBJ2-7; TRBD1 might be the D (6 bases). TRBV5-3 is an open reading frame whose function is uncertain. Trimming removed 7 bases from V and 2 bases from J, with 13 bases in between. CDR3 length: 13 amino acids. The CDR3 here is CARLPGQTYEQYF. CDR3 in DNA: TGTGCCAGACTCCCGGGACAAACCTACGAGCAGTACTTC.

The gene calls are TRBV15 and TRBJ1-2; weak D call: TRBD1 (5 bases). This CDR3 spans 13 amino acids. Between the trimmed V and J ends, which lost 0 bases and 8 bases, there was a span of 10 bases. The germline gives CDR1 LNHNV, CDR2 YYDKDF (reference sequence). The CDR3 loop reads CATSRDENRGYTF. The DNA of the CDR3 is TGTGCCACCAGCAGAGATGAAAACAGGGGCTACACCTTC.

The rearrangement joins TRBV12-5 to TRBJ2-4; a weak D match, TRBD1 (5 bases). The V and J ends lost 4 bases and 7 bases respectively, with 20 bases between them. Looked up from germline, CDR1 is LGHNT and CDR2 is FRNRAP. The CDR3 contains 16 residues. CDR3 amino acids: CASGSRWGPRGNIQYF. CDR3 nucleotides: TGTGCTAGTGGTTCCCGGTGGGGCCCCCGAGGTAACATTCAGTACTTC.

In its sample, this clone was seen once. V usage is TRBV9 and J usage is TRBJ2-5, with TRBD2 identical over 7 bases. The CDR3 extends over 15 amino acids. The germline CDR1 and CDR2 sequences are SGDLS and YYNGEE. Unmatched junction bases numbered 10, after V lost 8 bases and J lost 0 bases. The DNA of the CDR3 is TGTGCCAGTGCCGTGGGCGGGGGTTACCAAGAGACCCAGTACTTC. It is translated as CASAVGGGYQETQYF. Based on the CDR3 plus reference TRBV9 and TRBJ2-5, the full variable domain is DSGVTQTPKHLITATGQRVTLRCSPRSGDLSVYWYQQSLDQGLQFLIQYYNGEERAKGNILERFSAQQFPDLHSELNLSSLELGDSALYFCASAVGGGYQETQYFGPGTRLLVL.

The V and J genes are TRBV10-3 and TRBJ2-1; D may be TRBD1 (5 bases). V lost 0 bases, J lost 8 bases, and 17 bases lay in between. This CDR3 has 16 residues. From germline, CDR1 is ENHRY and CDR2 SYGVKD. The CDR3, as DNA: TGTGCCATCAGTGAGTCGAAGGGCTCAGGGTTCGATGAGCAGTTCTTC. Protein sequence: CAISESKGSGFDEQFF.

This clone has just a few counts. One base separates it from a far larger clone, so it is likely a read error. The rearrangement links TRBV29-1 to TRBJ2-3; TRBD1 matches at 7 bases. The CDR3 spans 14 residues. Germline V gene sequence: CDR1 SQVTM, CDR2 ANQGSEA. Trimming at V came to 7 bases and at J to 3 bases, leaving 10 bases not matched to a gene. In nucleotides, the CDR3 is TGCAGCGGGGGACAGTGGGAATTAACAGATACGCAGTATTTT. The encoded protein is CSGGQWELTDTQYF.

In its sample, this clone was seen a few times. The rearrangement uses TRBV29-1 and TRBJ2-5, with TRBD2 identical over 11 bases. J gave up 14 bases and V 1 base, and 6 bases lay outside the gene matches. The length of the CDR3 is 12 residues. The germline CDR1 and CDR2 sequences are SQVTM and ANQGSEA. The CDR3, as DNA: TGCAGCGTTGAAGTAGTGGGACTAGCGGTTTACTTC. This codes for CSVEVVGLAVYF. The full variable domain, in which reference TRBV29-1 and TRBJ2-5 provide the parts outside the CDR3, is SAVISQKPSRDICQRGTSLTIQCQVDSQVTMMFWYRQQPGQSLTLIATANQGSEATYESGFVIDKFPISRPNLTFSTLTVSNMSPEDSSIYLCSVEVVGLAVYFGPGTRLLVL.

The chain employs TRBV29-1 and TRBJ1-1, with TRBD1 as a possible D gene (5 bases). The germline V and J ends were trimmed by 7 bases and 1 base, with 13 bases remaining between them. Per the germline V gene, CDR1 is SQVTM and CDR2 is ANQGSEA. The CDR3 loop spans 13 amino acids. CDR3 nucleotide sequence: TGCAGCGGGCTGGGGCGGCGGAACACTGAAGCTTTCTTT. This encodes CSGLGRRNTEAFF. Drawing the rest from reference TRBV29-1 and TRBJ1-1, the complete variable domain is SAVISQKPSRDICQRGTSLTIQCQVDSQVTMMFWYRQQPGQSLTLIATANQGSEATYESGFVIDKFPISRPNLTFSTLTVSNMSPEDSSIYLCSGLGRRNTEAFFGQGTRLTVV.

This clone turned up a few times. The chain couples TRBV20-1 to TRBJ2-1; TRBD2 matches 7 bases. The V gene end was trimmed by 7 bases and the J gene end by 8 bases; junction bases not matched to a gene: 5. CDR3 length: 11 amino acids. The germline V gene has CDR1 DFQATT and CDR2 SNEGSKA (reference sequence). The CDR3 bases are TGCAGTGGGGAGGGGATGTATGAGCAGTTCTTC. Its protein is CSGEGMYEQFF.

This clone has just a few counts. V usage is TRBV30 and J usage is TRBJ2-1, with D maybe TRBD2 (6 bases). V was shortened by 0 bases and J by 5 bases, with 17 bases between the two germline ends. The CDR3 is 16 residues long. Germline CDR1 and CDR2: GTSNPN and SVGIG (reference sequence). CDR3 nucleotides: TGTGCCTGGAGTGTACATAGGGCGGGGCCCCACAATGAGCAGTTCTTC. The encoded protein is CAWSVHRAGPHNEQFF.

This clone was seen more than once but under ten times. The sample carries other DNA sequences with the same CDR3. The chain is built from TRBV18 and TRBJ1-1, with D perhaps TRBD1 (6 bases). The CDR3 runs to 14 residues. V lost 3 bases, J lost 1 base, and 9 bases lay in between. Germline values: CDR1 KGHSH, CDR2 LQKENI. The CDR3 sequence is CASSPQTGNTEAFF. The CDR3 DNA reads TGTGCCAGCTCACCCCAGACAGGGAACACTGAAGCTTTCTTT.

This chain joins TRBV9 and TRBJ2-3, with a weak D call TRBD1 (6 bases). With 2 bases removed from V and 1 base from J, the gap between germline ends came to 14 bases. The CDR3 has 16 residues. Looked up from germline, CDR1 is SGDLS and CDR2 is YYNGEE. CDR3: CASSVGARDGTDTQYF. CDR3 nucleotides: TGTGCCAGCAGCGTGGGGGCCCGGGATGGCACAGATACGCAGTATTTT. Looking up the rest from reference TRBV9 and TRBJ2-3 gives the full variable domain: DSGVTQTPKHLITATGQRVTLRCSPRSGDLSVYWYQQSLDQGLQFLIQYYNGEERAKGNILERFSAQQFPDLHSELNLSSLELGDSALYFCASSVGARDGTDTQYFGPGTRLTVL.

This chain links TRBV5-4 with TRBJ2-1; perhaps TRBD1 as D (6 bases). Germline V gene lookup returns CDR1 SGHNT and CDR2 YYREEE (reference sequence). This CDR3 has 15 residues. The germline V and J ends were trimmed by 7 bases and 1 base, with 15 bases remaining between them. The CDR3 region is CASELGGTSYNEQFF. CDR3 bases: TGTGCCAGCGAGCTAGGGGGAACATCCTACAATGAGCAGTTCTTC.

The rearrangement joins TRBV4-2 to TRBJ2-7; no clear D gene. V was trimmed by 0 bases and J by 2 bases, leaving 11 bases between them. Germline CDR1 is LGHNA and CDR2 is YNFKEQ. This CDR3 has 15 residues. The CDR3 region is CASSQDWFGTYEQYF. The CDR3 DNA reads as TGTGCCAGCAGCCAAGACTGGTTTGGTACCTACGAGCAGTACTTC.

The gene calls are TRBV14 and TRBJ2-1; the D gene is possibly TRBD1 (5 bases). The V end lost 8 bases, the J end lost 9 bases, and 11 bases lay between the germline ends. This CDR3 region has 11 residues. Germline V gene lookup returns CDR1 SGHDN and CDR2 FVKESK. CDR3 sequence (DNA): TGTGCCAGCTCCCACCAGGGTGAGCAGTTCTTC. Amino acids: CASSHQGEQFF.

The CDR3 reads CSVGSGTVNTGELFF. CDR3 in DNA: TGCAGCGTGGGTTCCGGGACAGTGAACACCGGGGAGCTGTTTTTT. The chain employs TRBV29-1 and TRBJ2-2, with 7 positions matching TRBD1. The CDR3 totals 15 residues. In germline, CDR1 is SQVTM, CDR2 ANQGSEA. Trimming removed 6 bases from V and 1 base from J; junction bases left unmatched: 8.

The chain combines TRBV30 with TRBJ2-5; unclear D gene. Germline V lookup: CDR1 GTSNPN, CDR2 SVGIG (reference sequence). CDR3 length: 16 amino acids. The V end lost 3 bases, the J end lost 1 base, and 18 bases lay between the germline ends. This chain's CDR3 is CAWSVARTPFQETQYF. The CDR3 DNA reads as TGTGCCTGGAGCGTAGCCCGGACCCCTTTCCAAGAGACCCAGTACTTC.

The genes are TRBV14 and TRBJ2-6; D is ambiguous. Trimming removed 4 bases from V and 2 bases from J, with 6 bases in between. The CDR3 is 14 amino acids. Per germline, CDR1 SGHDN and CDR2 FVKESK. The CDR3: CASSLLAGANVLTF. The CDR3 coding sequence is TGTGCCAGCAGCCTGCTGGCTGGGGCCAACGTCCTGACTTTC.

J is TRBJ2-7 and V is TRBV30; D gene unclear. CDR3 size: 12 residues. V was pared by 3 bases and J by 2 bases, with 8 bases between. Germline CDR1 GTSNPN, CDR2 SVGIG (reference sequence). The CDR3 DNA sequence: TGTGCCTGGAGGCGCCAGGCCTACGAGCAGTACTTC. It encodes CAWRRQAYEQYF.

The rearrangement uses TRBV5-1 and TRBJ2-1, with a tentative D call TRBD2 (6 bases). Germline lookup yields CDR1 SGHRS and CDR2 YFSETQ. CDR3 length: 18 amino acids. V was pared by 1 base and J by 0 bases, with 17 bases between. The CDR3 nucleotides read TGCGCCAGCAGCTTGTGGGGGAGTGAGGGAGGCTCCTACAATGAGCAGTTCTTC. Encoded protein: CASSLWGSEGGSYNEQFF. The whole variable domain, filled in from reference TRBV5-1 and TRBJ2-1, reads KAGVTQTPRYLIKTRGQQVTLSCSPISGHRSVSWYQQTPGQGLQFLFEYFSETQRNKGNFPGRFSGRQFSNSRSEMNVSTLELGDSALYLCASSLWGSEGGSYNEQFFGPGTRLTVL.

The table lists this clone with a few counts. J is TRBJ1-1 and V is TRBV6-5; D is unresolved. The CDR3 spans 14 residues. Per the germline V gene, CDR1 is MNHEY and CDR2 is SVGAGI. V shed 6 bases and J shed 5 bases, with 16 bases lying between them. The CDR3 spells CASSRARLGTEAFF. Here the CDR3 DNA reads TGTGCCAGCAGCCGGGCCCGACTGGGTACTGAAGCTTTCTTT.

This clone was observed at least ten times. The DNA of the CDR3 is TGTGCCAGCAGCTCCGGACTCCACACCGGGGAGCTGTTTTTT. It codes for CASSSGLHTGELFF. The gene calls are TRBV7-9 and TRBJ2-2; weak D call: TRBD2 (5 bases). The CDR3 runs to 14 residues. Trimming took 4 bases from V and 3 from J, leaving 9 bases between them. Germline-derived CDR1 and CDR2 are SEHNR and FQNEAQ (reference sequence).

The chain combines TRBV11-2 with TRBJ2-2, with 7 bases fitting TRBD2. Germline V gene sequence: CDR1 SGHAT, CDR2 FQNNGV. V lost 5 bases and J lost 6; bases outside the gene matches: 12. This CDR3 has 16 amino acids. DNA for the CDR3: TGTGCCAGCAGCCTGATGCGGGGGAATGCGGCCGGGGAGCTGTTTTTT. It codes for CASSLMRGNAAGELFF.

The chain combines TRBV29-1 with TRBJ1-3, with a weak D call TRBD1 (5 bases). Trimming pared 3 bases from V and 3 bases from J, leaving 6 bases between. This CDR3 has 12 residues. From germline, CDR1 is SQVTM and CDR2 ANQGSEA. This CDR3 is CSVEGRGNTIYF. The CDR3 DNA sequence: TGCAGCGTTGAGGGACGTGGAAACACCATATATTTT.

This clone showed up just a few times. This could be a read error, since a much larger clone is one nucleotide away. Other DNA sequences in the sample encode the same CDR3. This chain joins TRBV30 and TRBJ2-6, with TRBD2 identical over 9 bases. The germline V gene encodes CDR1 GTSNPN and CDR2 SVGIG (reference sequence). The CDR3 runs to 17 residues. This CDR3 reads CAWTEGTSSSGANVLTF. As DNA, the CDR3 is TGCGCCTGGACCGAAGGGACTAGCTCTTCTGGGGCCAACGTCCTGACTTTC.

This clone was detected only a few times. In nucleotides, the CDR3 is TGTGCCAGCTCACCACCGTCTAGCGGGAATGCCGAGCAGTACTTC. Its translation is CASSPPSSGNAEQYF. The chain joins TRBV18 to TRBJ2-7; 9 nucleotides match TRBD2. Germline assignment: CDR1 KGHSH and CDR2 LQKENI. With 0 bases clipped from V and 6 bases from J, the junction kept 6 bases outside the gene matches. The CDR3 sequence is 15 residues long.